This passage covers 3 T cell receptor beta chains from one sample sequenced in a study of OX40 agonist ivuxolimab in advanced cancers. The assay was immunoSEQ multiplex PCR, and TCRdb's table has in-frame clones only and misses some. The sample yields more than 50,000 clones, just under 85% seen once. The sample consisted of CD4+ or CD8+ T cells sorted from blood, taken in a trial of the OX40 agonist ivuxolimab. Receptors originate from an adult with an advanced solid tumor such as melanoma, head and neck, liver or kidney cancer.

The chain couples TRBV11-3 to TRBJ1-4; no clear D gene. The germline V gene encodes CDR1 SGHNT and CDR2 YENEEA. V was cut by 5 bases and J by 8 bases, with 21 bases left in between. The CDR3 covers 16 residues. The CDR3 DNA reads TGTGCCAGCAGCCCGGCCCGGACGACCGAGTTAGAAAAACTGTTTTTT. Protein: CASSPARTTELEKLFF.

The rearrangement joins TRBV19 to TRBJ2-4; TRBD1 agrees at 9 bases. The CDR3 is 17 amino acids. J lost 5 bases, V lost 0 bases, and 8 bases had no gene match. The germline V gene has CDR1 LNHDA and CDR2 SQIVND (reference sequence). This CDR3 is CASSIDRPGQGQNIQYF. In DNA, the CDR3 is TGTGCCAGTAGTATAGATCGGCCGGGACAGGGTCAAAACATTCAGTACTTC.

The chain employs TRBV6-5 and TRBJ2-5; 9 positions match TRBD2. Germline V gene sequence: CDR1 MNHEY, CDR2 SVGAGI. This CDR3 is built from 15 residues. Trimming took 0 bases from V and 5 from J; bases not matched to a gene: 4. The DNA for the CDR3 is TGTGCCAGCAGTTACTCCTTCCTAGCGGGGGAGACCCAGTACTTC. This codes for CASSYSFLAGETQYF.